Reported below is one TCR beta chain. Its target is not known. The missing conserved phenylalanine or tryptophan at the end of this CDR3 makes a read error likely. The data derive from a study of cytomegalovirus exposure and HLA in healthy donors. In the PCR, 60 Vbeta and 13 Jbeta primers were used. Assay: immunoSEQ multiplex PCR; the TCRdb copy retains only in-frame clones and omits some. The table includes around 98,000 clones, 55% to 80% detected once. Findings and caveats of the study: Rare TCR sequences predominated, though certain public TCRs were found in many donors. Upon later analysis, TCR association rates were observed to vary by HLA locus, being highest for DRB1 and lowest for HLA-C. Most of the CMV-associated TCR beta chains (in a later analysis) appeared to be HLA-restricted.

The clonotype was recovered from a female donor in good health and CMV-seronegative. The sequenced sample consisted of PBMCs.

CDR3 loop: CASSQDVEAWGGGYTS. CDR3 DNA sequence: TGCGCCAGCAGCCAAGATGTGGAGGCATGGGGGGGTGGCTACACCTCC. V usage is TRBV4-3 and J usage is TRBJ1-2; D is perhaps TRBD1 (5 bases). Trimming shortened V by 0 bases and J by 7 bases, and 18 bases separated the two germline ends. The CDR3 runs 16 residues. Germline V gene lookup returns CDR1 LGHNA and CDR2 YSLEER.